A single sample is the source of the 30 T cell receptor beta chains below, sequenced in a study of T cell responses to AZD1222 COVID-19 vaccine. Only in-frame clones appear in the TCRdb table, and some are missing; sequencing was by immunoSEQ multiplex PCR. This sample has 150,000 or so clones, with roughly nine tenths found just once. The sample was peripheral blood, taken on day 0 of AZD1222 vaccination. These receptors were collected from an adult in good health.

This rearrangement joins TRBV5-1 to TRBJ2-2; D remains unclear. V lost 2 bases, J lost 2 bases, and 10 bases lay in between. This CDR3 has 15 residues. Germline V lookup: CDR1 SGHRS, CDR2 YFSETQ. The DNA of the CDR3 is TGCGCCAGCAGCTTAAGCCGAACCAACACCGGGGAGCTGTTTTTT. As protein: CASSLSRTNTGELFF.

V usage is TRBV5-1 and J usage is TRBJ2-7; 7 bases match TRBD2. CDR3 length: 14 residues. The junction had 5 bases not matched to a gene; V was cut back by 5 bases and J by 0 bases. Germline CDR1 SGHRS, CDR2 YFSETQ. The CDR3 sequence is CASRGAGSSYEQYF. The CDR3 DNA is TGCGCCAGCAGGGGAGCGGGATCCTCCTACGAGCAGTACTTC.

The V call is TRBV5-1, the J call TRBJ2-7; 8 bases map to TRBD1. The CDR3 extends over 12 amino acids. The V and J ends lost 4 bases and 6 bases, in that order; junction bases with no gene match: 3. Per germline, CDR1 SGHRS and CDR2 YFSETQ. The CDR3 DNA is TGCGCCAGCAGCCAACAGGGGGGCGAGCAGTACTTC. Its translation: CASSQQGGEQYF. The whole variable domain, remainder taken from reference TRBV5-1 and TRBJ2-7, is KAGVTQTPRYLIKTRGQQVTLSCSPISGHRSVSWYQQTPGQGLQFLFEYFSETQRNKGNFPGRFSGRQFSNSRSEMNVSTLELGDSALYLCASSQQGGEQYFGPGTRLTVT.

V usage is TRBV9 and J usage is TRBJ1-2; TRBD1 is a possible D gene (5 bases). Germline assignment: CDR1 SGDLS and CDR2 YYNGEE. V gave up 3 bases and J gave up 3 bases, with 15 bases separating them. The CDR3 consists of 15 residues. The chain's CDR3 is CASSDGRGLYYGYTF. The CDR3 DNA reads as TGTGCCAGCAGCGATGGACGGGGACTTTACTATGGCTACACCTTC.

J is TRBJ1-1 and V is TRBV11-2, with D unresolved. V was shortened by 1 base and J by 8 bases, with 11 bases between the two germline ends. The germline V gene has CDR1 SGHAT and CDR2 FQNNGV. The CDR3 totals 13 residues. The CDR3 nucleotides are TGTGCCAGCAGCTTAGTCGGGGATCACGAAGCTTTCTTT. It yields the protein CASSLVGDHEAFF.

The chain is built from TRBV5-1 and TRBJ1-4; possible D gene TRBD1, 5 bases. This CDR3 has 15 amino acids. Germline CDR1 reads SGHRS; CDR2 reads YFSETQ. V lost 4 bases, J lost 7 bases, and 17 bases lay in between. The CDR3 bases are TGCGCCAGCAGCCTACTGGGGGAAATAGGTGAAAAACTGTTTTTT. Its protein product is CASSLLGEIGEKLFF.

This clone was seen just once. Here the CDR3 DNA reads TGTGCCAGCTTACCAACAACGAACACTGAAGCTTTCTTT. It codes for CASLPTTNTEAFF. The genes are TRBV6-5 and TRBJ1-1; D ambiguous. V was pared by 8 bases and J by 1 base, with 11 bases between. Germline loops: CDR1 MNHEY, CDR2 SVGAGI. The CDR3 has 13 amino acids.

DNA of the CDR3: TGTGCCAGCAGTTTAGCATCCTTGGGCTACACCTTC. It codes for CASSLASLGYTF. The chain is built from TRBV27 and TRBJ1-2; D is undetermined. CDR3 length: 12 amino acids. Germline CDR1 is MNHEY and CDR2 is SMNVEV (reference sequence). Trimming shortened V by 2 bases and J by 8 bases, and 9 bases separated the two germline ends.

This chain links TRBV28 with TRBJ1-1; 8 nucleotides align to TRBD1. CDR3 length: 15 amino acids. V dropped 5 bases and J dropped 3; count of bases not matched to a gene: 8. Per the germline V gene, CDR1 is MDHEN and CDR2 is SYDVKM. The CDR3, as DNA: TGTGCCAGCAGTCCCTGGGACAGGAAGGACACTGAAGCTTTCTTT. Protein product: CASSPWDRKDTEAFF.

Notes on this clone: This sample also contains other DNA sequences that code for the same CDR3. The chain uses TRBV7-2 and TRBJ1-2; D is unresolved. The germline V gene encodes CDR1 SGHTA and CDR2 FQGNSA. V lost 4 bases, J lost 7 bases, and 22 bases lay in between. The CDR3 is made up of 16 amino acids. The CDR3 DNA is TGTGCCAGCAGCTCGCCCCGGGATGCCCAGTGGGGTGGCTACACCTTC. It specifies CASSSPRDAQWGGYTF.

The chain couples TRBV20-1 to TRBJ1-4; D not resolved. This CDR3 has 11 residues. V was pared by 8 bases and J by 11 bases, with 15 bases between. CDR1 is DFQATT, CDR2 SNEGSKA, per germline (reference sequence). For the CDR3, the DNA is TGCAGTCAAAAACGTGCCGGCAAACTGTTTTTT. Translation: CSQKRAGKLFF.

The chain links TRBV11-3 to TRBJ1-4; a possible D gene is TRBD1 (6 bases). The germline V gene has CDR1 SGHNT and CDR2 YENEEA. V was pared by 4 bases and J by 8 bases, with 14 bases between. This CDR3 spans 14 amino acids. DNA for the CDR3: TGTGCCAGCAGCTCCTCAGGGGTAGGGGAAAAACTGTTTTTT. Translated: CASSSSGVGEKLFF.

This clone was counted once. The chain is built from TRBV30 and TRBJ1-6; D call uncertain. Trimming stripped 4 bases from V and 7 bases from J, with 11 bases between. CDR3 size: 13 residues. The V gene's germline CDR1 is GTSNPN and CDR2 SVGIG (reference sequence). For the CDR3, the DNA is TGTGCCTGGAATGCCCTGGGAAATTCACCCCTCCACTTT. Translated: CAWNALGNSPLHF. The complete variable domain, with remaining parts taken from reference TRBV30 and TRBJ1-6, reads SQTIHQWPATLVQPVGSPLSLECTVEGTSNPNLYWYRQAAGRGLQLLFYSVGIGQISSEVPQNLSASRPQDRQFILSSKKLLLSDSGFYLCAWNALGNSPLHFGNGTRLTVT.

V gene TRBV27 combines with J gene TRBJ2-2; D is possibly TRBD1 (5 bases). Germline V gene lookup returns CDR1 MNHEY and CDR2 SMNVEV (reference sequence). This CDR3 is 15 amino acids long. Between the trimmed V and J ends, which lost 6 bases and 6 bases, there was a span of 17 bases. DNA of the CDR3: TGTGCCAGCAGGTTACAGGAATTTTCACCCGGGGAGCTGTTTTTT. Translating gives CASRLQEFSPGELFF.

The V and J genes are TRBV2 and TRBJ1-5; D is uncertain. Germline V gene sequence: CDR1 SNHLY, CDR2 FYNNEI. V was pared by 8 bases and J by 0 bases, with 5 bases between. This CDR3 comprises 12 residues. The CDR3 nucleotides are TGTGCCAGCCACAGTAGCAATCAGCCCCAGCATTTT. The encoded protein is CASHSSNQPQHF.

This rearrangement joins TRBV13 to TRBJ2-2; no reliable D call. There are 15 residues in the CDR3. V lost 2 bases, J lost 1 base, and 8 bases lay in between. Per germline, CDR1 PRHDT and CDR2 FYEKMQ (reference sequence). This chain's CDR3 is CASSLTNQNTGELFF. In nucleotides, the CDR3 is TGTGCCAGCAGCTTAACTAACCAGAACACCGGGGAGCTGTTTTTT.

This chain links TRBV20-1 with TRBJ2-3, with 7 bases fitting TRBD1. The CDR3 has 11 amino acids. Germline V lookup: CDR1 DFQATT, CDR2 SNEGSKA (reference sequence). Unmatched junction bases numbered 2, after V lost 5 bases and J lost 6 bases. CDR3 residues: CSAGQVDTQYF. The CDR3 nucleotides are TGCAGTGCTGGACAGGTGGATACGCAGTATTTT.

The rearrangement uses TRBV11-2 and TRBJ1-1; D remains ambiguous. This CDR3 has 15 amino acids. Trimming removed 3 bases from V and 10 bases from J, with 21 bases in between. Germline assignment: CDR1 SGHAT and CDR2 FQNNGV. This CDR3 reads CASSFSGREVLGAFF. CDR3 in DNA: TGTGCCAGCAGCTTTTCGGGCAGAGAGGTGCTCGGAGCTTTCTTT.

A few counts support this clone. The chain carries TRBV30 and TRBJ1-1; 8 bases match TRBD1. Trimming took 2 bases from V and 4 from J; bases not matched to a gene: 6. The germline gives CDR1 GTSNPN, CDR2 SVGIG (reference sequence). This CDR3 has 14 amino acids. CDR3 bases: TGTGCCTGGAGTTCTCGGACAGGGCTCACTGAAGCTTTCTTT. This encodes CAWSSRTGLTEAFF.

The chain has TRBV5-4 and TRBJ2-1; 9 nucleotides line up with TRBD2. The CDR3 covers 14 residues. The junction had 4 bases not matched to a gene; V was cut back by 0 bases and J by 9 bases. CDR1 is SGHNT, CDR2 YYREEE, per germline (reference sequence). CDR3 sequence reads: CASSLVAGGSEQFF. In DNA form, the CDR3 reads TGTGCCAGCAGCTTGGTTGCGGGAGGGAGTGAGCAGTTCTTC.

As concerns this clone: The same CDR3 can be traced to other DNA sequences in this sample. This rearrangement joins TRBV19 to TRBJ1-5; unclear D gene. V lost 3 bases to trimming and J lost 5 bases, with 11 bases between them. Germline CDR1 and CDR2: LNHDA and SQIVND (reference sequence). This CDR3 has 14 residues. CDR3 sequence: CASSIGRSDQPQHF. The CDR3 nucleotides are TGTGCCAGTAGTATCGGCAGGAGCGATCAGCCCCAGCATTTT.

The CDR3 region has the DNA TGTGCCAGCAGCCAAGGGACAGGCGAAGCTTTCTTT. It specifies CASSQGTGEAFF. The chain uses TRBV3-1 (or the pseudogene TRBV3-2) and TRBJ1-1; 7 bases are shared with TRBD1. The germline gives CDR1 LGHDT, CDR2 YNNKEL (reference sequence). Trimming took 1 base from V and 8 from J; bases not matched to a gene: 1. The length of the CDR3 is 12 residues.

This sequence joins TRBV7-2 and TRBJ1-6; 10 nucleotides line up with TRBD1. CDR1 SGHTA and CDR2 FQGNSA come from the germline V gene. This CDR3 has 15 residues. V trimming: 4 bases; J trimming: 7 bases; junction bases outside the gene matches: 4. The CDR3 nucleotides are TGTGCCAGCAGCTCCCCGGGACAGGGGAATTCACCCCTCCACTTT. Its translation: CASSSPGQGNSPLHF.

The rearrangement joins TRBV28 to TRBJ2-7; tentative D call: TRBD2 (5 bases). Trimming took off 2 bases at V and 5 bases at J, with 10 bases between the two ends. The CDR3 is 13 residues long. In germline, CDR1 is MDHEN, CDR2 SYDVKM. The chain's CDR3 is CASSLLGLDEQYF. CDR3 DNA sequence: TGTGCCAGCAGTTTACTCGGACTGGACGAGCAGTACTTC.

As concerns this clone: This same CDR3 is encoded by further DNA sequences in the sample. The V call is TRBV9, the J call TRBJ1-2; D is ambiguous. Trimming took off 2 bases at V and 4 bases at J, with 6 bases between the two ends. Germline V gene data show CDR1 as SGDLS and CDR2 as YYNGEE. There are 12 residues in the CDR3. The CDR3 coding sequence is TGTGCCAGCAGCGTGGGAGTCTATGGCTACACCTTC. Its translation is CASSVGVYGYTF.

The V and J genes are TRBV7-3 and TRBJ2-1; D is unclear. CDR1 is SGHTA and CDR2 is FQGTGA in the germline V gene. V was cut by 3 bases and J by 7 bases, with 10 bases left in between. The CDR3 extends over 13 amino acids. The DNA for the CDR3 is TGTGCCAGCAGCTTTGACGGCCGGAATGAGCAGTTCTTC. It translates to CASSFDGRNEQFF.

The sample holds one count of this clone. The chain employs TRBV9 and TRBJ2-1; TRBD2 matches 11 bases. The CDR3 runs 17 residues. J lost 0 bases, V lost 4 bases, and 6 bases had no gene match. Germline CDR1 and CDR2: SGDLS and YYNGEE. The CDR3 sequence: CASSRSSGRASYNEQFF. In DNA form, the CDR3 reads TGTGCCAGCAGCCGTAGTAGCGGGAGGGCCTCCTACAATGAGCAGTTCTTC.

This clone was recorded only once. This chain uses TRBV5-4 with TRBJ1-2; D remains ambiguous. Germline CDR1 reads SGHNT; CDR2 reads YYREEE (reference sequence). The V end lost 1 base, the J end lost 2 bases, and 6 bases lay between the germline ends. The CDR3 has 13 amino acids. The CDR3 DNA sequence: TGTGCCAGCAGCTTGCCGATGAACTATGGCTACACCTTC. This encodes CASSLPMNYGYTF.

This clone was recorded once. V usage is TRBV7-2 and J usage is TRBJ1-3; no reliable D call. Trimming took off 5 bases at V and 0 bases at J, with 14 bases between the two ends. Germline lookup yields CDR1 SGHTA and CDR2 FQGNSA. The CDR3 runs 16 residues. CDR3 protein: CASSPDGRYSGNTIYF. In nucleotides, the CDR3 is TGTGCCAGCAGCCCGGACGGACGATACTCTGGAAACACCATATATTTT.

CDR3 DNA: TGTGCCAGCAGCCAAGAAAAGCCCTACGAGCAGTACTTC. The encoded protein is CASSQEKPYEQYF. V gene TRBV3-1 (or the pseudogene TRBV3-2) combines with J gene TRBJ2-7; no clear D gene. CDR1 and CDR2 from the germline V gene are LGHDT and YNNKEL (reference sequence). CDR3 length: 13 amino acids. V gave up 0 bases and J gave up 2 bases, with 5 bases separating them.